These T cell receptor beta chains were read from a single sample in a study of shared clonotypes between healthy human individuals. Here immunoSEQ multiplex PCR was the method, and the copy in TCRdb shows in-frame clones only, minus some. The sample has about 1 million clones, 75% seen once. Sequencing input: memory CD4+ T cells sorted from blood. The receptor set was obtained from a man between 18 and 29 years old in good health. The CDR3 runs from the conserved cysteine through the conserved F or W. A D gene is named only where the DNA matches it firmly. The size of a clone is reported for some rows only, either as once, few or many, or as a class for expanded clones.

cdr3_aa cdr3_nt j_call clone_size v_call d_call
CASSIRQGNEQFF TGTGCCAGTAGTATTAGACAGGGCAATGAGCAGTTCTTC TRBJ2-1 . TRBV19 TRBD1
CASSPGAGHSEAFF TGTGCCAGCTCACCGGGTGCGGGCCACAGTGAAGCTTTCTTT TRBJ1-1 . TRBV18 .
CASSLGDISGYTF TGTGCCAGCAGCTTAGGAGACATTTCTGGCTACACCTTC TRBJ1-2 . TRBV7-9 .
CASSPTVAGGYQETQYF TGTGCCAGCAGCCCGACAGTAGCGGGGGGATACCAAGAGACCCAGTACTTC TRBJ2-5 . TRBV7-8 TRBD2
CASSLSGTSNTGELFF TGTGCCAGCAGCTTAAGTGGGACGTCAAACACCGGGGAGCTGTTTTTT TRBJ2-2 once TRBV7-3 .
CASSLSRAAGEKLFF TGCGCCAGCAGCTTGTCAAGGGCCGCGGGTGAAAAACTGTTTTTT TRBJ1-4 . TRBV5-1 .
CASSPGQNYGYTF TGTGCCAGTAGCCCCGGACAGAACTATGGCTACACCTTC TRBJ1-2 . TRBV19 .
CASSRRAGDTGELFF TGTGCCAGCAGCCGACGAGCAGGAGACACCGGGGAGCTGTTTTTT TRBJ2-2 . TRBV7-2 .
CAIRSRRADSTDTQYF TGTGCCATCAGGTCGCGGCGAGCGGACAGCACAGATACGCAGTATTTT TRBJ2-3 . TRBV10-3 .
CSVGTGGSEKLFF TGCAGCGTTGGGACAGGGGGAAGCGAAAAACTGTTTTTT TRBJ1-4 . TRBV29-1 TRBD1
CASSLLTSGGYNEQFF TGTGCCAGCAGCCTACTAACTAGCGGGGGCTACAATGAGCAGTTCTTC TRBJ2-1 . TRBV5-4 TRBD2
CASSPQPGQGTDTQYF TGTGCCAGCAGCCCCCAACCGGGACAGGGGACAGATACGCAGTATTTT TRBJ2-3 . TRBV7-2 TRBD1
CASSPTTGVRGGGEQFF TGTGCCAGCAGCCCGACGACCGGCGTCAGGGGTGGCGGTGAGCAGTTCTTC TRBJ2-1 . TRBV11-2 .
CASSYTLDSSYEQYF TGTGCCAGCAGTTACACCTTAGACAGTTCCTACGAGCAGTACTTC TRBJ2-7 . TRBV6-5 .
CASSPDRDHTGELFF TGTGCCAGCAGTCCCGACAGGGATCACACCGGGGAGCTGTTTTTT TRBJ2-2 . TRBV2 TRBD1
CASSSNRATDTQYF TGTGCCAGCAGCTCAAACCGGGCCACAGATACGCAGTATTTT TRBJ2-3 . TRBV9 .
CASSVGTGGYEQYF TGTGCCAGCAGCGTCGGGACAGGGGGCTACGAGCAGTACTTC TRBJ2-7 . TRBV7-2 TRBD1
CAGGTGGLNYGYTF TGTGCAGGGGGGACAGGGGGCCTGAACTATGGCTACACCTTC TRBJ1-2 . TRBV2 TRBD1
CASSPLLGGAYEQYF TGTGCCAGCAGCCCGTTATTGGGGGGAGCCTACGAGCAGTACTTC TRBJ2-7 . TRBV11-1 .
CASSPRTGGPEAFF TGTGCCAGCAGTCCCAGGACAGGGGGTCCTGAAGCTTTCTTT TRBJ1-1 once TRBV28 TRBD1
CATSRGAAYNEQFF TGTGCCACCAGCAGAGGGGCAGCCTACAATGAGCAGTTCTTC TRBJ2-1 once TRBV15 .
CASERGYNEQFF TGTGCCAGCGAACGGGGATACAATGAGCAGTTCTTC TRBJ2-1 . TRBV6-6 .
CAWSVLDRSGYTF TGTGCCTGGAGTGTATTAGACAGGAGTGGCTACACCTTC TRBJ1-2 . TRBV30 .
CASRRGGPDTDTQYF TGTGCCAGCAGACGGGGGGGCCCTGACACAGATACGCAGTATTTT TRBJ2-3 few TRBV2 TRBD2
CASSRGQGHGTGELFF TGTGCCAGCAGCCGGGGACAGGGCCATGGTACCGGGGAGCTGTTTTTT TRBJ2-2 . TRBV7-2 TRBD1
CASSLVIAGFYEQYF TGTGCCAGCAGCTTAGTAATAGCGGGATTTTACGAGCAGTACTTC TRBJ2-7 many TRBV7-2 TRBD2
CSVPGPGGGETQYF TGCAGCGTCCCGGGACCAGGGGGCGGAGAGACCCAGTACTTC TRBJ2-5 . TRBV29-1 TRBD1
CASSLDQSGPQHF TGTGCCAGCAGCTTAGATCAAAGCGGGCCCCAGCATTTT TRBJ1-5 . TRBV7-9 .
CASSQEVLPNNSPLHF TGCGCCAGCAGCCAAGAAGTACTCCCCAATAATTCACCCCTCCACTTT TRBJ1-6 . TRBV4-3 .
CASSPQSSATYEQYF TGTGCCAGCAGCCCCCAGTCTAGCGCCACCTACGAGCAGTACTTC TRBJ2-7 few TRBV9 .
CASSPRERDTQYF TGTGCCAGCTCACCAAGAGAAAGGGATACGCAGTATTTT TRBJ2-3 few TRBV18 .
CASSGAWQATNEKLFF TGTGCCAGTAGTGGGGCGTGGCAAGCCACTAATGAAAAACTGTTTTTT TRBJ1-4 . TRBV19 .
CASSESRGTGTEQYF TGCGCCAGCAGTGAGTCGAGGGGAACAGGAACCGAGCAGTACTTC TRBJ2-7 . TRBV10-1 .
CASSRDSTSANYGYTF TGCGCCAGCAGCAGGGACAGCACCTCTGCTAACTATGGCTACACCTTC TRBJ1-2 . TRBV5-1 TRBD1
CASSPLRGEMNTEAFF TGTGCCAGCAGCCCTCTAAGGGGGGAAATGAACACTGAAGCTTTCTTT TRBJ1-1 . TRBV7-2 .